The next 5 T cell receptor beta chains were all read from a single sample in a study of CD8+CD57+ T cells in acquired aplastic anemia. Whoever was chosen for sequencing had shown CD8+CD57+ cell expansion by flow cytometry. According to the study, genomic DNA was the template for TCR beta VDJ and CDR3 profiling. TCRdb called the reads again in MiXCR, with one record for every CDR3 protein. Among around 170,000 distinct CDR3 sequences listed, approximately 51% were seen once. The sample was sorted CD4+, CD8+, or CD8+CD57+ T cells (not recorded which) from PBMCs. These receptors originate from a human donor with aplastic anemia.

The chain couples TRBV2 to TRBJ1-1; D uncertain. Germline V CDR1 and CDR2: SNHLY, FYNNEI. The CDR3 runs to 11 residues. Deletions cut 4 bases from V and 3 bases from J, with 3 bases between. This CDR3 reads CASSGHTEAFF. The CDR3 coding sequence is TGTGCCAGCAGTGGTCACACTGAAGCTTTCTTT.

Only one count was recorded for this clonotype. This chain uses TRBV6-2 or TRBV6-3 with TRBJ2-1, with D possibly matching TRBD1 (6 bases). The germline V and J ends were trimmed by 6 bases and 10 bases, with 13 bases remaining between them. The germline gives CDR1 MNHEY, CDR2 SVGEGT. There are 12 residues in the CDR3. CDR3 region: CASSYGRGEQFF. CDR3 coding DNA: TGTGCCAGCAGCTATGGCAGGGGCGAGCAGTTCTTC.

The rearrangement joins TRBV2 to TRBJ1-6; D not resolved. Germline CDR1 is SNHLY and CDR2 is FYNNEI. The V and J ends lost 6 bases and 10 bases respectively, with 13 bases between them. This CDR3 is 13 amino acids long. CDR3 nucleotides: TGTGCCAGCAGCTTCCCACACGTCTCACCCCTCCACTTT. Protein: CASSFPHVSPLHF. The full variable domain, completed using reference TRBV2 and TRBJ1-6, is EPEVTQTPSHQVTQMGQEVILRCVPISNHLYFYWYRQILGQKVEFLVSFYNNEISEKSEIFDDQFSVERPDGSNFTLKIRSTKLEDSAMYFCASSFPHVSPLHFGNGTRLTVT.

This clonotype was recorded a few times. The chain joins TRBV10-3 to TRBJ2-7; D might be TRBD1 (5 bases). Germline loops: CDR1 ENHRY, CDR2 SYGVKD. This CDR3 is built from 13 residues. V lost 4 bases and J 2 bases, leaving 9 bases between the germline ends. DNA of the CDR3: TGTGCCATCAGTGTGCCACAGGCCTACGAGCAGTACTTC. Its translation: CAISVPQAYEQYF.

V usage is TRBV24-1 and J usage is TRBJ2-3; possibly TRBD1 for D (6 bases). The V and J ends lost 4 bases and 0 bases respectively, with 16 bases between them. The CDR3 runs 17 residues. Looked up from germline, CDR1 is KGHDR and CDR2 is SFDVKD. The CDR3 loop is CATSDHQQGTSTDTQYF. CDR3 bases: TGTGCCACCAGTGACCACCAACAGGGTACTAGCACAGATACGCAGTATTTT.